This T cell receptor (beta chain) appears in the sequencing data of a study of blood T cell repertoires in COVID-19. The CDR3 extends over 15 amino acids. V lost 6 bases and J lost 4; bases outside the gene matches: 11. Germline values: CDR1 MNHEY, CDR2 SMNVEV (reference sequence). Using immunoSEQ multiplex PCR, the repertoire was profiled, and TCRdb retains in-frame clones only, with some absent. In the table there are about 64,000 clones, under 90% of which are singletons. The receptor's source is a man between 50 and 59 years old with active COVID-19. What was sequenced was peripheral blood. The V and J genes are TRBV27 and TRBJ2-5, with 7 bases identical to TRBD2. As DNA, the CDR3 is TGTGCCAGCAGACGGGGCGGGAGTAGGGCAGAGACCCAGTACTTC. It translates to CASRRGGSRAETQYF.